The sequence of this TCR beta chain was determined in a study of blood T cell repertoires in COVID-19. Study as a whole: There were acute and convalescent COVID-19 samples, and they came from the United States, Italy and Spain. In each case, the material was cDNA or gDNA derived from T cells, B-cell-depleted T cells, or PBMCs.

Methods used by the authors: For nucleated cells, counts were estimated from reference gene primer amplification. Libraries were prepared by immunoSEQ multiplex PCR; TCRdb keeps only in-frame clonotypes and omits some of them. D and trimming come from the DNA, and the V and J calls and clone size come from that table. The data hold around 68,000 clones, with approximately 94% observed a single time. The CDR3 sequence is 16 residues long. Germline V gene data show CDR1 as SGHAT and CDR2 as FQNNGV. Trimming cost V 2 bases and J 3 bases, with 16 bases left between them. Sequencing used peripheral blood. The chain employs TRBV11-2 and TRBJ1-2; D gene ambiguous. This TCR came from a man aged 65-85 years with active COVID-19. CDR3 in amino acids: CASSLMARGLDYGYTF. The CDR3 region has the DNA TGTGCCAGCAGCTTAATGGCCCGAGGTTTGGACTATGGCTACACCTTC.